This T cell receptor beta chain emerged from a study of response to subunit inactivated influenza vaccine (dated by TCRdb to 2016 to 2019). For the wider study: The study used deep quantitative T cell receptor repertoire profiling to track responses to a trivalent subunit inactivated influenza vaccine. Results and caveats for the whole study, not just this receptor: According to the authors, only a limited number of new T cells may be recruited by each seasonal influenza vaccination.

This clonotype showed up just a few times. Its antigen is unknown. Base qualities are not at hand, and no much larger clone is one base apart. V has 5 bases trimmed and J has 1 base trimmed; junction bases matching no gene number 9. For CDR1 and CDR2, the germline V gene lists SQVTM and ANQGSEA. Including cysteine and phenylalanine, the CDR3 has 16 amino acids. The entry retains the CDR3 DNA only, 48 bases that are in frame from base 1. Libraries were built with RT-PCR. For sequencing, an Illumina HiSeq 2500 was employed. TCRdb's own reprocessing of the public reads used fastp at Q25 and MiXCR and kept productive beta chains. Entries are consolidated by CDR3 protein sequence, retaining the most common genes and DNA. The sample has roughly 760,000 distinct CDR3 sequences on record, over 20% of them singletons. The biggest ten clones account for approximately 10% of the sample.

This specimen consisted of PBMCs from blood, obtained 4 to 6 days after vaccination. This sequence uses TRBV29-1 and TRBJ2-7; 12 bases in the middle match TRBD2. The sequence was obtained from a man in his fifties who received an inactivated influenza vaccine. Donor details come from another sample of the same person, matched by shared clones. The CDR3 amino acid sequence is: CSVRLAGGPISYEQYF. The DNA is TGCAGCGTTCGGCTAGCGGGAGGGCCGATATCCTACGAGCAGTACTTC.